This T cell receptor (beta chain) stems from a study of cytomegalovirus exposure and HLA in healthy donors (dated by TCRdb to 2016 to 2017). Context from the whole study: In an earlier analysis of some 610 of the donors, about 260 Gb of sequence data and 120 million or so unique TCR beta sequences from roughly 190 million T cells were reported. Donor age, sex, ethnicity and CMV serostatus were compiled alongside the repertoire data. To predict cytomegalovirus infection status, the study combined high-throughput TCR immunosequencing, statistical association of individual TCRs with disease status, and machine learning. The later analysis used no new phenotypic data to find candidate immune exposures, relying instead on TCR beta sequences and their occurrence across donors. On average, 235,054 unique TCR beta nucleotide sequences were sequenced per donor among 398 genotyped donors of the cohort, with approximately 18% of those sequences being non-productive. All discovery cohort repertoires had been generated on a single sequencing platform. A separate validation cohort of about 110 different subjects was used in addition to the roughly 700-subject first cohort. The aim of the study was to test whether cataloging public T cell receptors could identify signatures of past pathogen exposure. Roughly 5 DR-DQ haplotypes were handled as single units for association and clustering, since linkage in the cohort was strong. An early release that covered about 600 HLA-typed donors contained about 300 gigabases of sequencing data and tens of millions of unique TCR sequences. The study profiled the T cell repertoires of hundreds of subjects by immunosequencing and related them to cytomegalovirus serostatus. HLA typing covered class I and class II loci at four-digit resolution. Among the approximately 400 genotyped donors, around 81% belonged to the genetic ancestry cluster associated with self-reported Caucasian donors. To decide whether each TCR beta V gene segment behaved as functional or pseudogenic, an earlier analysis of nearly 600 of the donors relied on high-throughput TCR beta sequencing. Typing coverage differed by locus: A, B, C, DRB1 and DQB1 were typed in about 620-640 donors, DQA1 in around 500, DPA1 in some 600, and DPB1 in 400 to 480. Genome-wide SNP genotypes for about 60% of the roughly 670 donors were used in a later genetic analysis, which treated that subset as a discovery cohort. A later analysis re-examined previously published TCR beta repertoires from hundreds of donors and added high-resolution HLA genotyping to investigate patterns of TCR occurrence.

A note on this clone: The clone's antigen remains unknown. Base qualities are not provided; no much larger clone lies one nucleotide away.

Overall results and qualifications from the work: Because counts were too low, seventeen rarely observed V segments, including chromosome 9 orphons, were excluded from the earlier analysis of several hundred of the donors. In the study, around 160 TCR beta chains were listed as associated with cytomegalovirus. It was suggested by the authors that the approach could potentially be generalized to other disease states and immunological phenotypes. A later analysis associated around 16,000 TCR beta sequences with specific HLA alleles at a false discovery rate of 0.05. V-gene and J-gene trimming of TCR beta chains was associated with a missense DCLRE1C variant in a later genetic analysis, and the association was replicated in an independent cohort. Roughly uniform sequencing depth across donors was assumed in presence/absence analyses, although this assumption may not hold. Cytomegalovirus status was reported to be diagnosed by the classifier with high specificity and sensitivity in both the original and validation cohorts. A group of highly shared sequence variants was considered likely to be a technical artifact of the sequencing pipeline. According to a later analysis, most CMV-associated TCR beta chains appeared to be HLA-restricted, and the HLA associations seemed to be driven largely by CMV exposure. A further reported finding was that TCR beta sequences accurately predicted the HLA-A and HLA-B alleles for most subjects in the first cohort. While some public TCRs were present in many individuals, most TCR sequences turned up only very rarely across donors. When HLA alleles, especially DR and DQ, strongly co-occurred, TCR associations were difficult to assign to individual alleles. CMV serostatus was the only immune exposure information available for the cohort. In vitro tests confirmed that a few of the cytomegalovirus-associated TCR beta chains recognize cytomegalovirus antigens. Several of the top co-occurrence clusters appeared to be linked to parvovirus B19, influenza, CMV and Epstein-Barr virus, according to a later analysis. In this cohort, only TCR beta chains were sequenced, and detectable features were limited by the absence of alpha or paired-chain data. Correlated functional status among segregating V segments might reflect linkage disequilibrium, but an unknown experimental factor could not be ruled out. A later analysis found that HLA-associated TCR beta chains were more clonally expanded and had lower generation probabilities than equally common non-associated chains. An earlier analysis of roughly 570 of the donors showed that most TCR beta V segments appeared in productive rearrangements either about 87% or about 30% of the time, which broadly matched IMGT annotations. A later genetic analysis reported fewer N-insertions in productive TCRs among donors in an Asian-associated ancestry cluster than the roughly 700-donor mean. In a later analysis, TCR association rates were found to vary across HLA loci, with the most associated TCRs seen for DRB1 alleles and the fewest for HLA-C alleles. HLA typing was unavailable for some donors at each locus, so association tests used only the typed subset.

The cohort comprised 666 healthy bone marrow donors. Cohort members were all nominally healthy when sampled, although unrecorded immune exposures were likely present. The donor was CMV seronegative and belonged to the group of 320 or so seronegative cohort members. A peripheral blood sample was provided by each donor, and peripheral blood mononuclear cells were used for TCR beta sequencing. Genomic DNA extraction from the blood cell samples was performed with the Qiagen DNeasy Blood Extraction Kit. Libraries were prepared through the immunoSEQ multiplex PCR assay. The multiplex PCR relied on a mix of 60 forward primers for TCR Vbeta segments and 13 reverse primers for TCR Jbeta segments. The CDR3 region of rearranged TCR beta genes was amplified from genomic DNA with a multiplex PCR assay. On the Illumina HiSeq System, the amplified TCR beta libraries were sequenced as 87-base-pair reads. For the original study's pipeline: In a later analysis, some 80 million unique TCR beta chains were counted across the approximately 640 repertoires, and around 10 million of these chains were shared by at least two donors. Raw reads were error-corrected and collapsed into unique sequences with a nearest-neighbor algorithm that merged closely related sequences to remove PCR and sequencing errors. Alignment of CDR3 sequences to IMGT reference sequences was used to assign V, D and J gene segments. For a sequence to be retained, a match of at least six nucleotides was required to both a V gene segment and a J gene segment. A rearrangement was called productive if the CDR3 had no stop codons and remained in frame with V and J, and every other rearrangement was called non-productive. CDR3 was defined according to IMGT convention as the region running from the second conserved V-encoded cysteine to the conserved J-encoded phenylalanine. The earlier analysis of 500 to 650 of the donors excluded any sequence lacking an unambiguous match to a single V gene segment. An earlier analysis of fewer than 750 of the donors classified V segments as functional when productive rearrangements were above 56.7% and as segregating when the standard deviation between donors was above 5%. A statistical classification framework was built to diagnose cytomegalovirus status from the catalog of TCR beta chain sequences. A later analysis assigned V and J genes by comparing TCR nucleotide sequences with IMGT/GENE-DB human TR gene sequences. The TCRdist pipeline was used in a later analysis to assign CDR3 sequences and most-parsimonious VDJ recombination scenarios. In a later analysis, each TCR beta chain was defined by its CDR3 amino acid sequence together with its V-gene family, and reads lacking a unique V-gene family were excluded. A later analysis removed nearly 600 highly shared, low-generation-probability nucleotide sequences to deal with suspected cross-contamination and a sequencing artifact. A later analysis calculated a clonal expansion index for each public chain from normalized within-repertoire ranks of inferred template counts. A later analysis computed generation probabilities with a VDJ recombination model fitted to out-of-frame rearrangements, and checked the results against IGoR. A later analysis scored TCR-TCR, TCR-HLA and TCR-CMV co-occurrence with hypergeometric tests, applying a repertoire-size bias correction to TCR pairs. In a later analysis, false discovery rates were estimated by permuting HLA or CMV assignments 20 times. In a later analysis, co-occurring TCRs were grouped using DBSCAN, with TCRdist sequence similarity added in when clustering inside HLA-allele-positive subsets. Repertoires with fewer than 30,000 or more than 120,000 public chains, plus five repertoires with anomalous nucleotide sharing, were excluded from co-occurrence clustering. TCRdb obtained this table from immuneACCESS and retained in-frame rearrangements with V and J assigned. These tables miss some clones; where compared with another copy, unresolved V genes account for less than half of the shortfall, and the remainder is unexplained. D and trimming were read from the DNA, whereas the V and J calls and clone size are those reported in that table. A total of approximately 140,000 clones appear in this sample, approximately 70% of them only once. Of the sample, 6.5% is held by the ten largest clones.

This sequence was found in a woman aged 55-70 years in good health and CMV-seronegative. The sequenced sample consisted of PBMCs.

The nucleotides read TGTGCCAGTAGGAGAAACCGGGACAGGAACACTGAAGCTTTCTTT. This codes for CASRRNRDRNTEAFF. The chain is encoded by TRBV19 joined to TRBJ1-1; 7 of the junction bases match TRBD1. The CDR3 starts with the cysteine, ends with the phenylalanine, and has 15 residues. Only the CDR3 DNA stays, 45 bases, in frame from base 1. Looking up the germline V gene (reference sequence) yields CDR1 LNHDA and CDR2 SQIVND. Ends trimmed: V by 6 bases, J by 1 base; bases unmatched to a gene: 8.